A single T cell receptor (beta chain) is shown here with its context. In terms of age and location, participants ranged from roughly 18 to 89 years and lived in fewer than 30 US areas. Cohort allocation depended upon clinical history that participants reported. The CDR3 sequence is 17 residues long. Germline V CDR1 and CDR2: WNHNN, SYGVQD (reference sequence). V lost 0 bases and J lost 7; bases outside the gene matches: 7. TCRdb keeps only in-frame clones here, not all; method: immunoSEQ multiplex PCR. Among 250,000 to 350,000 clones listed, about 85% were seen once. This entry belongs to a study of blood T cell repertoires in COVID-19. On the study more broadly: The United States, Italy and Spain were the sources of the acute and convalescent COVID-19 samples. In each case, the material was cDNA or gDNA derived from T cells, B-cell-depleted T cells, or PBMCs.

The sequence came from a woman aged 50 to 60 who had recovered from COVID-19. The V and J genes are TRBV10-1 and TRBJ2-1, with 12 nucleotides matching TRBD2. Sequencing was done on a sample of PBMCs or T cells enriched from blood (not recorded which). CDR3 protein: CASSESRLAGGLNEQFF. The CDR3 coding sequence is TGCGCCAGCAGTGAGTCAAGGCTAGCGGGGGGGCTTAATGAGCAGTTCTTC.